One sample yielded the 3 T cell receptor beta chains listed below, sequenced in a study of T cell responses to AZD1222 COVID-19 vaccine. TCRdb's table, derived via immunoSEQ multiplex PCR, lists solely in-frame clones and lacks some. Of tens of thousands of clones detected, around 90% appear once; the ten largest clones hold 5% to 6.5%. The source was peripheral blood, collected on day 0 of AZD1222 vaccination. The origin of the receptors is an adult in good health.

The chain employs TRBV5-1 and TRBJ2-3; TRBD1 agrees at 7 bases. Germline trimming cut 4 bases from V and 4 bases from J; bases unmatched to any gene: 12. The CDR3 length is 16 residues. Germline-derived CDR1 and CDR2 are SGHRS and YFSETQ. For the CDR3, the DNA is TGCGCCAGCAGCATACCGGGGCAGGGGGTGTCAGATACGCAGTATTTT. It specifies CASSIPGQGVSDTQYF.

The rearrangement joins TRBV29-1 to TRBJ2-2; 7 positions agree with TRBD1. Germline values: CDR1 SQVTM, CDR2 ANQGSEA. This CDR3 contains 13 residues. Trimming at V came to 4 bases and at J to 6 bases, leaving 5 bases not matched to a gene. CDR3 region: CSVGQGVPGELFF. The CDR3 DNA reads TGCAGCGTTGGCCAGGGGGTCCCCGGGGAGCTGTTTTTT.

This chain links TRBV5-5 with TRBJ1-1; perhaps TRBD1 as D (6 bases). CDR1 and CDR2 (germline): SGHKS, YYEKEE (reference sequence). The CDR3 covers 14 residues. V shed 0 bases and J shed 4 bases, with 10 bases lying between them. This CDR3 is CASSLDPTGTEAFF. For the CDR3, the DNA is TGTGCCAGCAGCTTGGATCCGACAGGCACTGAAGCTTTCTTT.